Listed below are T cell receptor beta chains from one sample, sequenced in a study of T-cell reconstitution after alpha-beta-depleted transplantation in children. TCRdb re-derived calls from the PCR reads in MiXCR, one entry per CDR3 protein. The sample records just over 950,000 distinct CDR3 sequences, under 30% being singletons. The sample here was PBMCs, mostly from graft donor cells, taken 360 days after TCRalphabeta/CD19-depleted stem cell transplant. These receptors were obtained from a boy in the first two years of life who had a stem cell transplant for SCID, so the T cells may come from the graft donor. CDR3s include the opening cysteine and the closing phenylalanine or tryptophan. A D gene is named only where the DNA matches it firmly. The size of a clone is reported for some rows only, either as once, few or many, or as a class for expanded clones.

V: TRBV4-1; J: TRBJ2-3; D: -; size: -; CDR3: CASSQVGRRRSTDTQYF; DNA: TGCGCCAGCAGCCAAGTTGGAAGGAGACGTAGCACAGATACGCAGTATTTT
V: TRBV7-2; J: TRBJ2-1; D: TRBD2; size: few; CDR3: CASRAGGHYNEQFF; DNA: TGTGCCAGCAGGGCGGGGGGTCACTACAATGAGCAGTTCTTC
V: TRBV12-3/TRBV12-4; J: TRBJ2-1; D: -; size: many; CDR3: CASSFRAYNEQFF; DNA: TGTGCCAGCAGTTTCAGGGCATACAATGAGCAGTTCTTC
V: TRBV20-1; J: TRBJ1-5; D: -; size: -; CDR3: CSAREQEHSNQPQHF; DNA: TGCAGTGCTAGAGAACAGGAACATAGCAATCAGCCCCAGCATTTT
V: TRBV6-1; J: TRBJ2-5; D: -; size: few; CDR3: CASTRTPGQETQYF; DNA: TGTGCCAGCACCCGGACTCCCGGCCAAGAGACCCAGTACTTC
V: TRBV10-3; J: TRBJ2-7; D: -; size: few; CDR3: CAISESKGGGPYEQYF; DNA: TGTGCCATCAGTGAGTCGAAGGGAGGGGGCCCTTACGAGCAGTACTTC
V: TRBV27; J: TRBJ1-5; D: -; size: -; CDR3: CASRAGTMSNQPQHF; DNA: TGTGCCAGCAGAGCCGGGACGATGAGCAATCAGCCCCAGCATTTT
V: TRBV28; J: TRBJ2-7; D: -; size: -; CDR3: CASSYRGGDYEQYF; DNA: TGTGCCAGCAGTTACCGCGGGGGCGACTACGAGCAGTACTTC
V: TRBV5-1; J: TRBJ2-1; D: TRBD2; size: -; CDR3: CASSLGTSGRDEQFF; DNA: TGCGCCAGCAGCTTGGGGACTAGCGGGAGAGATGAGCAGTTCTTC
V: TRBV12-3/TRBV12-4; J: TRBJ2-4; D: -; size: -; CDR3: CASSGGWGPSAKNIQYF; DNA: TGTGCCAGCAGCGGAGGGTGGGGGCCATCGGCCAAAAACATTCAGTACTTC
V: TRBV11-1; J: TRBJ2-3; D: TRBD2; size: -; CDR3: CASSLGSGTSTLSTDTQYF; DNA: TGTGCCAGCAGCTTAGGATCGGGGACTAGCACGCTAAGCACAGATACGCAGTATTTT
V: TRBV5-1; J: TRBJ1-1; D: TRBD1; size: few; CDR3: CASSFGQGGTEAFF; DNA: TGCGCCAGCAGCTTTGGACAGGGCGGCACTGAAGCTTTCTTT